This passage covers 18 T cell receptor beta chains from one sample sequenced in a study of blood T cell repertoires in COVID-19. Some clones are missing from TCRdb's copy, which holds only in-frame ones; the method was immunoSEQ multiplex PCR. The data contain about 180,000 clones, more than 75% of them singletons. Sample: PBMCs or T cells enriched from blood (not recorded which). These receptors all come from a human donor with acute COVID-19. The donor label of this sample is uncertain.

The J gene is TRBJ2-7, the V gene TRBV4-3; 9 nucleotides line up with TRBD1. Germline V gene sequence: CDR1 LGHNA, CDR2 YSLEER. Trimming took 4 bases from V and 6 from J; bases not matched to a gene: 13. The length of the CDR3 is 16 residues. The CDR3 nucleotides read TGCGCCAGCAGCCTGAGTTCCGGGACAGGGTTATCCGAGCAGTACTTC. It is translated as CASSLSSGTGLSEQYF.

Only a few counts were recorded for this clone. The chain links TRBV30 to TRBJ2-7; TRBD1 matches at 9 bases. V lost 5 bases to trimming and J lost 0 bases; unmatched junction nucleotides: 8. The germline V gene encodes CDR1 GTSNPN and CDR2 SVGIG (reference sequence). The CDR3 has 15 amino acids. The CDR3, as DNA: TGTGCCTGGTCGGGCGGGACAGGGTACTCCTACGAGCAGTACTTC. The encoded protein is CAWSGGTGYSYEQYF.

CDR3 loop: CASGNSGGPGETQYF. As DNA, the CDR3 is TGCGCCAGCGGCAACAGCGGGGGGCCAGGAGAGACCCAGTACTTC. This chain uses TRBV5-1 with TRBJ2-5; 9 bases line up with TRBD2. This CDR3 is built from 15 residues. Germline trimming cut 7 bases from V and 4 bases from J; bases unmatched to any gene: 11. Germline values: CDR1 SGHRS, CDR2 YFSETQ. Looking up the rest from reference TRBV5-1 and TRBJ2-5 gives the full variable domain: KAGVTQTPRYLIKTRGQQVTLSCSPISGHRSVSWYQQTPGQGLQFLFEYFSETQRNKGNFPGRFSGRQFSNSRSEMNVSTLELGDSALYLCASGNSGGPGETQYFGPGTRLLVL.

This chain connects TRBV4-1 to TRBJ2-7; D is possibly TRBD1 (6 bases). Germline V gives CDR1 MGHRA, CDR2 YSYEKL. The CDR3 contains 14 residues. Trimming pared 3 bases from V and 7 bases from J, leaving 16 bases between. The CDR3 loop is CASSHSTGTGEQYF. As DNA, the CDR3 is TGCGCCAGCAGCCATTCAACAGGGACGGGGGAGCAGTACTTC.

The gene calls are TRBV7-3 and TRBJ2-7; no clear D gene. The V end was cut by 0 bases, the J end by 4 bases, with 7 bases between. This CDR3 comprises 13 residues. Germline CDR1 is SGHTA and CDR2 is FQGTGA. Here the CDR3 DNA reads TGTGCCAGCAGCTTAACCGGCGGTTACGAGCAGTACTTC. Its translation: CASSLTGGYEQYF.

The chain combines TRBV6-5 with TRBJ2-7; D is possibly TRBD2 (5 bases). V lost 7 bases and J lost 2, with 15 bases in between. The germline CDR1 and CDR2 sequences are MNHEY and SVGAGI. The length of the CDR3 is 14 residues. The CDR3 sequence: CASTRGHPPYEQYF. The CDR3 nucleotides read TGTGCCAGCACCCGAGGGCACCCCCCCTACGAGCAGTACTTC.

The count of this clone is one. This chain links TRBV30 with TRBJ1-5; weak D call: TRBD1 (6 bases). The CDR3 extends over 14 amino acids. Germline V gene lookup returns CDR1 GTSNPN and CDR2 SVGIG (reference sequence). The V and J ends lost 0 bases and 6 bases respectively, with 12 bases between them. CDR3 nucleotide sequence: TGTGCCTGGAGTGTTGGGGGCCGGGGTCAGCCCCAGCATTTT. This gives the protein CAWSVGGRGQPQHF.

The V gene is TRBV19, the J gene TRBJ1-3; no clear D gene. In germline, CDR1 is LNHDA, CDR2 SQIVND (reference sequence). The CDR3 spans 14 residues. Trimming pared 6 bases from V and 1 base from J, leaving 10 bases between. The CDR3 here is CASSPRRSGNTIYF. CDR3 DNA: TGTGCCAGTAGCCCTAGGAGGTCTGGAAACACCATATATTTT.

The chain couples TRBV4-3 to TRBJ1-1; TRBD1 is a possible D gene (6 bases). Germline CDR1 LGHNA, CDR2 YSLEER. V lost 6 bases and J 1 base, leaving 12 bases between the germline ends. This CDR3 contains 14 residues. In nucleotides, the CDR3 is TGCGCCAGCAGGTTGGGACACAAGAACACTGAAGCTTTCTTT. It translates to CASRLGHKNTEAFF.

The chain carries TRBV3-1 (or the pseudogene TRBV3-2) and TRBJ2-3, with D possibly matching TRBD2 (7 bases). CDR1 LGHDT and CDR2 YNNKEL come from the germline V gene (reference sequence). The ends were cut back, 3 bases at V and 1 base at J, with 14 bases in the middle. This CDR3 is 16 amino acids long. CDR3 amino acids: CASSHLGGRGTDTQYF. CDR3 DNA sequence: TGTGCCAGCAGCCATTTGGGGGGGCGGGGCACAGATACGCAGTATTTT.

The chain links TRBV5-4 to TRBJ1-1; tentative D call: TRBD1 (6 bases). Trimming took off 3 bases at V and 0 bases at J, with 9 bases between the two ends. From germline, CDR1 is SGHNT and CDR2 YYREEE (reference sequence). This CDR3 has 14 amino acids. This CDR3 reads CASSWDTLNTEAFF. The DNA for the CDR3 is TGTGCCAGCAGCTGGGACACCCTGAACACTGAAGCTTTCTTT. The full variable domain, with the rest looked up from reference TRBV5-4 and TRBJ1-1, is ETGVTQSPTHLIKTRGQQVTLRCSSQSGHNTVSWYQQALGQGPQFIFQYYREEENGRGNFPPRFSGLQFPNYSSELNVNALELDDSALYLCASSWDTLNTEAFFGQGTRLTVV.

As concerns this clone: The limits of the CDR3 on the DNA are not certain, so only TCRdb's listed CDR3 is given. The gene calls are TRBV19 and TRBJ1-1. The CDR3 adds up to 12 amino acids, both ends counted. CDR1 is LNHDA, CDR2 SQIVND, per germline (reference sequence). The CDR3 loop reads CASTSGGTEAFF.

The chain carries TRBV27 and TRBJ2-1; the D is unclear. V lost 4 bases and J 10 bases, leaving 11 bases between the germline ends. The CDR3 is 12 amino acids. CDR1 MNHEY and CDR2 SMNVEV come from the germline V gene (reference sequence). CDR3 loop: CASSSLANEQFF. For the CDR3, the DNA is TGTGCCAGCAGTTCATTAGCTAACGAGCAGTTCTTC.

V and J are TRBV5-5 and TRBJ2-7; 11 bases match TRBD1. CDR1 and CDR2 (germline): SGHKS, YYEKEE (reference sequence). V lost 4 bases to trimming and J lost 3 bases; unmatched junction nucleotides: 18. The CDR3 spans 19 residues. The CDR3 sequence: CASSPFRRDRGVLRYEQYF. The CDR3 DNA sequence: TGTGCCAGCAGCCCCTTTAGACGGGACAGGGGGGTTCTCCGCTACGAGCAGTACTTC. Filled out from reference TRBV5-5 and TRBJ2-7, the complete variable domain reads DAGVTQSPTHLIKTRGQQVTLRCSPISGHKSVSWYQQVLGQGPQFIFQYYEKEERGRGNFPDRFSARQFPNYSSELNVNALLLGDSALYLCASSPFRRDRGVLRYEQYFGPGTRLTVT.

The table lists this clone with a count of one. This chain connects TRBV18 to TRBJ1-1; perhaps TRBD1 as D (6 bases). Germline V gives CDR1 KGHSH, CDR2 LQKENI. V shed 3 bases and J shed 4 bases, with 15 bases lying between them. The CDR3 has 15 residues. This CDR3 is CASSPNRGGGTEAFF. CDR3 coding DNA: TGTGCCAGCTCACCCAATCGGGGAGGGGGCACTGAAGCTTTCTTT. The entire variable domain, with the rest obtained from reference TRBV18 and TRBJ1-1, is as follows: NAGVMQNPRHLVRRRGQEARLRCSPMKGHSHVYWYRQLPEEGLKFMVYLQKENIIDESGMPKERFSAEFPKEGPSILRIQQVVRGDSAAYFCASSPNRGGGTEAFFGQGTRLTVV.

The chain carries TRBV12-5 and TRBJ2-3; D is ambiguous. V was pared by 6 bases and J by 2 bases, with 6 bases between. This CDR3 comprises 12 residues. Germline V CDR1 and CDR2: LGHNT, FRNRAP. The CDR3 coding sequence is TGTGCTAGTGGCCCCTACACAGATACGCAGTATTTT. Its translation is CASGPYTDTQYF.

This clone has a handful of counts. V gene TRBV7-3 combines with J gene TRBJ2-7, with 9 bases that match TRBD2. The CDR3 is 15 amino acids. The V gene's germline CDR1 is SGHTA and CDR2 FQGTGA. The ends lost 1 base at V and 4 bases at J; junction bases unmatched: 5. The CDR3 DNA reads as TGTGCCAGCAGCTTAAGCCCAGCGGGGGGTTACGAGCAGTACTTC. Encoded protein: CASSLSPAGGYEQYF.

About this clone itself: The same CDR3 is also encoded by other DNA sequences in this sample. The rearrangement links TRBV9 to TRBJ1-1; D is uncertain. The ends were cut back, 2 bases at V and 0 bases at J, with 5 bases in the middle. Germline V lookup: CDR1 SGDLS, CDR2 YYNGEE. This CDR3 is built from 13 residues. The CDR3 DNA is TGTGCCAGCAGCGTCCGTCTGAACACTGAAGCTTTCTTT. This gives the protein CASSVRLNTEAFF.